This TCR beta chain was identified in a study of T cell changes during pregnancy in multiple sclerosis. The assay was immunoSEQ multiplex PCR, and TCRdb's table has in-frame clones only and misses some. The sample has roughly 11,000 clones; about 93% are singletons. Germline V lookup: CDR1 ENHRY, CDR2 SYGVKD. CDR3 length equals 15 residues. J was trimmed by 3 bases and V by 8 bases; bases with no gene match: 8. This sequence was found in a female donor with multiple sclerosis, enrolled in a pregnancy study. The sequencing here drew on CD4+ T cells from peripheral blood mononuclear cells, taken before pregnancy. The chain links TRBV10-3 to TRBJ1-3, with TRBD1 matching 9 bases. The CDR3 loop reads CAILRTGESGNTIYF. The CDR3 nucleotides are TGTGCCATCCTCCGGACAGGGGAAAGTGGAAACACCATATATTTT.